This TCR beta chain was obtained from a study of OX40 agonist ivuxolimab in advanced cancers. About the research overall: Participants, 75% to 85% male, averaged about 56 years of age, ranging from roughly 20 to 85.

V gave up 5 bases and J gave up 3 bases, with 13 bases separating them. The germline V gene encodes CDR1 MNHEY and CDR2 SVGAGI. The CDR3 consists of 14 residues. Profiled with immunoSEQ multiplex PCR; TCRdb holds only in-frame clones, not every one. The sample contains roughly 80,000 clones, about 92% of which appear only once. Blood was sampled at baseline, cycle 4 day 1, and cycle 7 day 1. The clonotype was recovered from an adult with an advanced solid tumor such as melanoma, head and neck, liver or kidney cancer. This chain uses TRBV6-5 with TRBJ2-5; unclear D gene. Sequencing was performed on CD4+ or CD8+ T cells sorted from blood, taken in a trial of the OX40 agonist ivuxolimab. This CDR3 reads CASSLWVNEETQYF. The DNA of the CDR3 is TGTGCCAGCAGTCTATGGGTCAACGAAGAGACCCAGTACTTC.